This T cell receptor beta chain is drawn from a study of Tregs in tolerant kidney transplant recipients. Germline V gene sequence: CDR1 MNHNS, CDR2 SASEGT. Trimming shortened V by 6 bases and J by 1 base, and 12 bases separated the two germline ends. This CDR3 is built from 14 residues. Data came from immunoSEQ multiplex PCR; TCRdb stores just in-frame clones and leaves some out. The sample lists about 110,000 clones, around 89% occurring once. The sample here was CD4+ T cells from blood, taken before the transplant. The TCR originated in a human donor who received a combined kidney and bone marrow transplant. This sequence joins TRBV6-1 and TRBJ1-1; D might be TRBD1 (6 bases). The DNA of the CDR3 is TGTGCCAGCAGGGCCAAACAGGGGAACACTGAAGCTTTCTTT. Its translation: CASRAKQGNTEAFF.